The 7 T cell receptor beta chains in this list originate from one sample, sequenced in a study of T cells in Graves' hyperthyroidism and ophthalmopathy. RNA transcripts provided the source from which TCR beta CDR3 regions were amplified. In the first-round RT-PCR of the TCR CDR3, the HTBI primer set was used. Each CDR3 protein is one row after TCRdb ran MiXCR on the multiplex PCR reads. The top ten hold about two fifths of the sample, which has 480,000 or so distinct CDR3 sequences, around 43% seen once. Sequenced input: peripheral blood or thyroid tissue (not recorded which). The receptors shown here come from an adult woman with Graves' disease, either hyperthyroidism or ophthalmopathy (not recorded which).

The gene calls are TRBV7-8 and TRBJ1-3; perhaps TRBD1 as D (5 bases). Per the germline V gene, CDR1 is SGHVS and CDR2 is FQNEAQ. CDR3 length: 13 amino acids. Trimming took off 5 bases at V and 7 bases at J, with 12 bases between the two ends. DNA for the CDR3: TGTGCCAGCAGCGGGGGACGGACGAACACCATATATTTT. Its protein product is CASSGGRTNTIYF. The variable domain in full, with the rest retrieved from reference TRBV7-8 and TRBJ1-3, is GAGVSQSPRYKVAKRGQDVALRCDPISGHVSLFWYQQALGQGPEFLTYFQNEAQLDKSGLPSDRFFAERPEGSVSTLKIQRTQQEDSAVYLCASSGGRTNTIYFGEGSWLTVV.

The chain carries TRBV7-3 and TRBJ1-2; D is uncertain. CDR3 length equals 19 residues. The V end was cut by 5 bases, the J end by 7 bases, with 32 bases between. From germline, CDR1 is SGHTA and CDR2 FQGTGA. The CDR3 sequence: CASSPRIRSQAKEPAGYTF. The CDR3 nucleotides read TGTGCCAGCAGCCCGAGGATTAGATCCCAGGCCAAAGAACCCGCTGGCTACACCTTC. Using reference TRBV7-3 and TRBJ1-2 for the parts outside the CDR3, the full variable domain is GAGVSQTPSNKVTEKGKYVELRCDPISGHTALYWYRQSLGQGPEFLIYFQGTGAADDSGLPNDRFFAVRPEGSVSTLKIQRTERGDSAVYLCASSPRIRSQAKEPAGYTFGSGTRLTVV.

There are many counts of this clonotype. The chain couples TRBV2 to TRBJ1-2; D is uncertain. V lost 0 bases, J lost 7 bases, and 6 bases lay in between. Germline CDR1 is SNHLY and CDR2 is FYNNEI. This CDR3 is 12 amino acids long. CDR3 coding DNA: TGTGCCAGCAGTGAAGCGCCTGGTGGCTACACCTTC. This codes for CASSEAPGGYTF.

This clonotype was observed many times. The chain carries TRBV20-1 and TRBJ2-5; TRBD2 aligns across 15 bases. Germline CDR1 DFQATT, CDR2 SNEGSKA (reference sequence). The junction had 9 bases not matched to a gene; V was cut back by 0 bases and J by 4 bases. CDR3 length equals 18 residues. As DNA, the CDR3 is TGCAGTGCTAGAGATTGGATGGGACTAGCGGGAGGAATAGAGACCCAGTACTTC. It encodes CSARDWMGLAGGIETQYF.

The rearrangement links TRBV2 to TRBJ1-6; D gene unclear. Trimming removed 7 bases from V and 5 bases from J, with 15 bases in between. CDR1 SNHLY and CDR2 FYNNEI come from the germline V gene. This CDR3 spans 15 amino acids. This CDR3 is CASKRRIDNNSPLHF. In DNA, the CDR3 is TGTGCCAGCAAACGTCGCATAGACAATAATTCACCCCTCCACTTT.

The CDR3 protein is CASSTPLSYGYTF. The CDR3 DNA follows: TGTGCCAGCAGTACCCCCCTCAGCTATGGCTACACCTTC. The V call is TRBV6-1, the J call TRBJ1-2; D not resolved. The germline gives CDR1 MNHNS, CDR2 SASEGT. This CDR3 contains 13 residues. V gave up 5 bases and J gave up 4 bases, with 11 bases separating them.

The rearrangement uses TRBV5-1 and TRBJ1-4; no firm D call. This CDR3 spans 16 amino acids. V was clipped by 4 bases and J by 8 bases, with 21 bases between them. Germline V gene data show CDR1 as SGHRS and CDR2 as YFSETQ. The CDR3 reads CASSAARPNEEEKLFF. DNA for the CDR3: TGCGCCAGCAGCGCCGCACGGCCTAATGAAGAGGAAAAACTGTTTTTT. Drawing the rest from reference TRBV5-1 and TRBJ1-4, the complete variable domain is KAGVTQTPRYLIKTRGQQVTLSCSPISGHRSVSWYQQTPGQGLQFLFEYFSETQRNKGNFPGRFSGRQFSNSRSEMNVSTLELGDSALYLCASSAARPNEEEKLFFGSGTQLSVL.